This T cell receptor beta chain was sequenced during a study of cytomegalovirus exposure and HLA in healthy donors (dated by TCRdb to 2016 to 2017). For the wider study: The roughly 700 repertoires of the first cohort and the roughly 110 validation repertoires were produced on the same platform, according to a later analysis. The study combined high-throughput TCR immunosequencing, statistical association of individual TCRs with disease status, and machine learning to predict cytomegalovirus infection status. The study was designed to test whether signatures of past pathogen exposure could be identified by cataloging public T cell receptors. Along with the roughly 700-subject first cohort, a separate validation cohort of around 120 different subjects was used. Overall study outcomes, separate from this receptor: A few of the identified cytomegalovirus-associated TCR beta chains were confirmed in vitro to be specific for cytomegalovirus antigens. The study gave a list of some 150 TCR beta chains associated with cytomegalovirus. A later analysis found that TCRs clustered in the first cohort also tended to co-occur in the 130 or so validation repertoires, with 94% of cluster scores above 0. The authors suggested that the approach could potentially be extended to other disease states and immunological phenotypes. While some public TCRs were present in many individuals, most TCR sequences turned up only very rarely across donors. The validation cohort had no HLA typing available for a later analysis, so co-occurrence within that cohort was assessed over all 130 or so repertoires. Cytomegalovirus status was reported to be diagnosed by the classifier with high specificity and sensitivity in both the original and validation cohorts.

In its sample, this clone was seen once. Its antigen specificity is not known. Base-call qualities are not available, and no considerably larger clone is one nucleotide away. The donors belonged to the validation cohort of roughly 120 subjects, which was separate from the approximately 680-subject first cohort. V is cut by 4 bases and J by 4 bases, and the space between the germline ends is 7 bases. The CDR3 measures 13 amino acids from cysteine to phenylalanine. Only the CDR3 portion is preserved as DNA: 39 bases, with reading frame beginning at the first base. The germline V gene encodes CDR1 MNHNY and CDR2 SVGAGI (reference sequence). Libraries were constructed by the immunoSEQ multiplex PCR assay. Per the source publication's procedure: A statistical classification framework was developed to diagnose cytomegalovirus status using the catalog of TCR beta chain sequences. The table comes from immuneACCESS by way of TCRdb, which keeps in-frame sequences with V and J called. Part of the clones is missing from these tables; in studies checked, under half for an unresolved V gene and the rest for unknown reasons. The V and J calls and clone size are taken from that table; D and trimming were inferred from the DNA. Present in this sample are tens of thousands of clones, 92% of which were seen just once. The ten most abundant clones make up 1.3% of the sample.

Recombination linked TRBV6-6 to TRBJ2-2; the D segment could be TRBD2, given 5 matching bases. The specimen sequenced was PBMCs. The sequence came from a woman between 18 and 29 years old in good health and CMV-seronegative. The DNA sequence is TGTGCCAGCAGTTCGGGGTCCACCGGGGAGCTGTTTTTT. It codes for CASSSGSTGELFF.